A selection of T cell receptor beta chains follows, all from one sample in a study of cytomegalovirus exposure and HLA in healthy donors. The table came from immunoSEQ multiplex PCR; TCRdb's copy has only in-frame clones and leaves some out. This table holds 150,000 to 200,000 clones, 80% to 90% found once. The sample consisted of PBMCs. The source of these receptors is a woman aged 25 to 39 in good health and CMV-seronegative. Both conserved end residues are part of each CDR3. Fields, in order: J gene, clone size, D gene, V gene, CDR3 DNA, CDR3 protein. A D gene is named only where the DNA matches it firmly. A row's size may be missing; if present it is once, few, many or a size class.

>TRBJ2-7|NA|NA|TRBV6-5
TGTGCCAGCAGTTGGAGGGCCACCCGCACCTACGAGCAGTACTTC
CASSWRATRTYEQYF
>TRBJ2-3|NA|TRBD1|TRBV27
TGTGCCAGCAGTTTATCCCCAGGGGGAAGCACAGATACGCAGTATTTT
CASSLSPGGSTDTQYF
>TRBJ1-2|NA|NA|TRBV9
TGTGCCAGCAGCGTAGCCCAGGGGAGAGAGGGCTACACCTTC
CASSVAQGREGYTF
>TRBJ2-1|NA|TRBD2|TRBV6-1
TGTGCCAGCAGTGACCAAGCGGGGGGGATGTCCTACAATGAGCAGTTCTTC
CASSDQAGGMSYNEQFF
>TRBJ2-1|NA|NA|TRBV28
TGTGCCAGCAGTGGGCTCGATCGGCAACACAATGAGCAGTTCTTC
CASSGLDRQHNEQFF
>TRBJ2-5|once|NA|TRBV11-2
TGTGCCAGCAGCTTAGTTCAGACAGTGTACCAAGAGACCCAGTACTTC
CASSLVQTVYQETQYF
>TRBJ1-5|NA|NA|TRBV7-2
TGTGCCAGCAGCTTATACAGAAATCAGCCCCAGCATTTT
CASSLYRNQPQHF
>TRBJ2-5|NA|TRBD2|TRBV18
TGTGCCAGCTCACCACGGGATAGCGGGATTGAGACCCAGTACTTC
CASSPRDSGIETQYF
>TRBJ1-1|NA|TRBD1|TRBV7-6
TGTGCCAGCAGCTCCGCAGGGGGCGTTGGGAACACTGAAGCTTTCTTT
CASSSAGGVGNTEAFF
>TRBJ1-1|NA|NA|TRBV18
TGTGCCAGCTCACCACTTCCTCAGGACACTGAAGCTTTCTTT
CASSPLPQDTEAFF
>TRBJ2-7|NA|NA|TRBV7-9
TGTGCCAGCAGTACGACTACTTACGAGCAGTACTTC
CASSTTTYEQYF
>TRBJ2-3|NA|TRBD2|TRBV15
TGTGCCACCAGCAGAGAGGGCGGGAGGGTGGCAGATACGCAGTATTTT
CATSREGGRVADTQYF
>TRBJ2-7|NA|NA|TRBV29-1
TGCAGCGTTGAGGTCGGCTACGAGCAGTACTTC
CSVEVGYEQYF
>TRBJ2-1|NA|NA|TRBV5-1
TGCGCCAGCAGCTCCGTCTCCGACCGAAATGAGCAGTTCTTC
CASSSVSDRNEQFF
>TRBJ2-3|NA|TRBD2|TRBV6-4
TGTGCCAGCAGTGACTCGACAAGCGGGGCCACAGATACGCAGTATTTT
CASSDSTSGATDTQYF
>TRBJ2-7|NA|TRBD1|TRBV5-1
TGCGCCAGCAGCTTGACAAGATCGACAGGGGCGATGTTCAACGAGCAGTACTTC
CASSLTRSTGAMFNEQYF
>TRBJ2-4|NA|TRBD2|TRBV5-1
TGCGCCAGCAGCTTCGACGGACTAGCGGGGGGTCACATTCAGTACTTC
CASSFDGLAGGHIQYF
>TRBJ1-1|NA|NA|TRBV4-2
TGTGCCAGCAGCCAATCGAACACTGAAGCTTTCTTT
CASSQSNTEAFF
>TRBJ2-1|NA|TRBD1|TRBV28
TGTGCCAGCCGAAGGGAGGTCAGGGGGCTTGAGCAGTTCTTC
CASRREVRGLEQFF
>TRBJ1-1|NA|NA|TRBV7-8
TGTGCCAGCAGCTTAGTTCGGGGTGCTGAAGCTTTCTTT
CASSLVRGAEAFF
>TRBJ2-5|once|NA|TRBV20-1
TGCAGTGCTAGTTTGGCGGAGACCCAGTACTTC
CSASLAETQYF
>TRBJ2-7|NA|TRBD1|TRBV6-1
TGTGCCAGCAGTGAACGGGGAAGACAGGGGGTAACCTACGAGCAGTACTTC
CASSERGRQGVTYEQYF
>TRBJ2-2|NA|TRBD2|TRBV7-2
TGTGCCAGCAGCTCCCCGGGGGGGGCTGACACCGGGGAGCTGTTTTTT
CASSSPGGADTGELFF
>TRBJ2-1|once|TRBD2|TRBV15
TGTGCCACCAGGACCGGGACTAGCGGGAGCGATGAGCAGTTCTTC
CATRTGTSGSDEQFF
>TRBJ2-7|NA|NA|TRBV4-1
TGCGCCAGCAGCCAAGCTGAGTCTCTCGAGCAGTACTTC
CASSQAESLEQYF
>TRBJ2-5|NA|NA|TRBV4-2
TGTGCCAGCAGTGAACTCGGTAGCGGAGAAGAGACCCAGTACTTC
CASSELGSGEETQYF
>TRBJ1-1|NA|NA|TRBV19
TGTGCCAGTATGGAGATGGGGGGTACCACTGAAGCTTTCTTT
CASMEMGGTTEAFF
>TRBJ1-1|NA|NA|TRBV5-1
TGCGCCAGCAGCTTGGGTTCAAACACTGAAGCTTTCTTT
CASSLGSNTEAFF
>TRBJ2-1|NA|NA|TRBV7-8
TGTGCCAGCAGCTTAGTAAGCGGAAGCTCCTACAATGAGCAGTTCTTC
CASSLVSGSSYNEQFF
>TRBJ2-7|NA|TRBD2|TRBV13
TGTGCCAGCAGCCCCGGACTAGCGGCTACCTACGAGCAGTACTTC
CASSPGLAATYEQYF
>TRBJ2-2|NA|TRBD2|TRBV27
TGTGCCAGCAGTTCGCCTAGCGGGGTGAACACCGGGGAGCTGTTTTTT
CASSSPSGVNTGELFF
>TRBJ1-4|NA|NA|TRBV7-9
TGTGCCAGCAGCTCCCCAACGGGGGAGCAAGAAAAACTGTTTTTT
CASSSPTGEQEKLFF
>TRBJ1-6|NA|NA|TRBV4-2
TGTGCCAGCAGCCAATCAGGGTGGATCTCACCCCTCCACTTT
CASSQSGWISPLHF
>TRBJ2-2|NA|NA|TRBV28
TGTGCCAGCAGTCCCGAATACACCGGGGAGCTGTTTTTT
CASSPEYTGELFF
>TRBJ1-1|NA|TRBD1|TRBV6-5
TGTGCCAGCGATGTGGCAGGGGGCACTGAAGCTTTCTTT
CASDVAGGTEAFF
>TRBJ2-7|NA|TRBD2|TRBV7-8
TGTGCCAGCAGCACGATGGGGACTAGCGGGATCTACGAGCAGTACTTC
CASSTMGTSGIYEQYF
>TRBJ1-1|NA|NA|TRBV7-8
TGTGCCAGCAGCCCCCCAAGCGCCGAAGCTTTCTTT
CASSPPSAEAFF
>TRBJ2-1|NA|NA|TRBV7-3
TGTGCCAGCAGCTTAGGGAGTTCCTACAATGAGCAGTTCTTC
CASSLGSSYNEQFF
>TRBJ1-1|NA|NA|TRBV5-1
TGCGCCAGCAGCTTAGGAGGTCCTGAAGCTTTCTTT
CASSLGGPEAFF
>TRBJ2-2|NA|NA|TRBV5-1
TGCGCCAGCAGCTTGGACGGGGGCGGGGAGCTGTTTTTT
CASSLDGGGELFF
>TRBJ2-5|once|NA|TRBV7-3
TGTGCCAGCAGCCCCCGGTCCGGTGGGACCCAGTACTTC
CASSPRSGGTQYF
>TRBJ1-1|NA|TRBD1|TRBV18
TGTGCCAGCTCAAAGGGACAGGCGAGGGATTCGAACACTGAAGCTTTCTTT
CASSKGQARDSNTEAFF
>TRBJ1-1|NA|NA|TRBV5-5
TGTGCCAGCAGCTTGGGAGAGGGGAGGAACACTGAAGCTTTCTTT
CASSLGEGRNTEAFF
>TRBJ2-1|NA|NA|TRBV28
TGTGCCAGCAGTAGGTATACGGTCTACAATGAGCAGTTCTTC
CASSRYTVYNEQFF
>TRBJ2-1|NA|NA|TRBV20-1
TGCAGTTTCTGGTGGAACCCTGAGCAGTTCTTC
CSFWWNPEQFF
>TRBJ2-3|NA|TRBD2|TRBV29-1
TGCAGCGTTGAGGGGGGGGGTCGCACAGATACGCAGTATTTT
CSVEGGGRTDTQYF
>TRBJ2-1|NA|TRBD2|TRBV6-5
TGTGCCAGCAGTACCGGGACTAGCTTCGATGAGCAGTTCTTC
CASSTGTSFDEQFF
>TRBJ1-4|NA|TRBD1|TRBV9
TGTGCCAGCAGCGGGGGCCGGGACAGGAGTGAAAAACTGTTTTTT
CASSGGRDRSEKLFF